The 15 T cell receptor beta chains listed next were all sequenced from one sample in a study of T cell clonotyping in hematopoietic cell transplantation. Clones were read by immunoSEQ multiplex PCR, and TCRdb kept only the in-frame ones, dropping some. The data contain around 21,000 clones, about nine tenths of them singletons. Specified time point: recipient sample about 28 days before transplant, after cytoreduction. The input for sequencing was peripheral blood mononuclear cells, taken before stem cell transplant. The receptors were sampled from a man aged 18 to 29 with biphenotypic leukemia. Some clones in this sample may be carry-over from other donors' samples.

This rearrangement joins TRBV6-4 to TRBJ1-5, with a possible D match to TRBD1 (5 bases). V gave up 3 bases and J gave up 6 bases, with 9 bases separating them. The CDR3 loop spans 13 amino acids. CDR1 is MRHNA and CDR2 is SNTAGT in the germline V gene. The CDR3 sequence is CASSEQDGQPQHF. The CDR3 region has the DNA TGTGCCAGCAGTGAACAGGATGGTCAGCCCCAGCATTTT.

V and J are TRBV13 and TRBJ2-7, with 10 positions matching TRBD2. V shed 10 bases, J shed 5 bases, and the junction held 8 bases outside the gene matches. The CDR3 is 13 residues long. Germline V CDR1 and CDR2: PRHDT, FYEKMQ (reference sequence). The CDR3 loop is CATDSLAGDEQYF. The CDR3 nucleotides read TGTGCCACCGATAGCCTAGCGGGGGACGAGCAGTACTTC.

The genes are TRBV9 and TRBJ1-2; D may be TRBD1 (6 bases). From germline, CDR1 is SGDLS and CDR2 YYNGEE. The V and J ends lost 0 bases and 4 bases respectively, with 10 bases between them. The CDR3 totals 14 residues. The CDR3 is CASSVAGEVYGYTF. The CDR3 DNA reads as TGTGCCAGCAGCGTAGCAGGGGAGGTCTATGGCTACACCTTC.

The chain uses TRBV6-6 and TRBJ2-1; perhaps TRBD2 as D (6 bases). Germline V gene lookup returns CDR1 MNHNY and CDR2 SVGAGI (reference sequence). The V gene lost 6 bases and the J gene lost 12 bases, with 18 bases spanning the gap. CDR3 length equals 13 residues. CDR3 in amino acids: CASSGSSLGLQFF. The CDR3 coding sequence is TGTGCCAGCAGCGGGAGTTCGCTAGGACTGCAGTTCTTC.

The rearrangement links TRBV5-1 to TRBJ2-3; D call uncertain. Germline V gene data show CDR1 as SGHRS and CDR2 as YFSETQ. The CDR3 has 13 residues. Trimming shortened V by 6 bases and J by 1 base, and 9 bases separated the two germline ends. The CDR3 DNA sequence: TGCGCCAGCACAAACCAGGGCACAGATACGCAGTATTTT. It specifies CASTNQGTDTQYF.

In this sample, this clone turned up once. In nucleotides, the CDR3 is TGTGCCAGCAGCCGCGACAGTTATAGCAATCAGCCCCAGCATTTT. As protein: CASSRDSYSNQPQHF. This rearrangement joins TRBV6-5 to TRBJ1-5, with a tentative D call TRBD1 (5 bases). Germline lookup yields CDR1 MNHEY and CDR2 SVGAGI. Trimming removed 6 bases from V and 0 bases from J, with 12 bases in between. The CDR3 has 15 amino acids.

The rearrangement uses TRBV10-3 and TRBJ1-1; D gene ambiguous. CDR1 is ENHRY and CDR2 is SYGVKD in the germline V gene. The CDR3 loop spans 12 amino acids. The V and J ends lost 4 bases and 4 bases respectively, with 7 bases between them. For the CDR3, the DNA is TGTGCCATCAGTGGTCGGGGCACTGAAGCTTTCTTT. Amino acids: CAISGRGTEAFF.

This chain connects TRBV7-2 to TRBJ2-2; TRBD1 or TRBD2 may be the D gene (5 bases each). This CDR3 contains 16 residues. V lost 4 bases, J lost 5 bases, and 17 bases lay in between. Germline V CDR1 and CDR2: SGHTA, FQGNSA. Written as DNA, the CDR3 is TGTGCCAGCAGCTCCGAGCCGGGACCGGGTACCGGGGAGCTGTTTTTT. This sequence encodes CASSSEPGPGTGELFF. The full variable domain, with the rest looked up from reference TRBV7-2 and TRBJ2-2, is GAGVSQSPSNKVTEKGKDVELRCDPISGHTALYWYRQSLGQGLEFLIYFQGNSAPDKSGLPSDRFSAERTGGSVSTLTIQRTQQEDSAVYLCASSSEPGPGTGELFFGEGSRLTVL.

The V gene is TRBV5-8, the J gene TRBJ1-3, with no clear D. The CDR3 has 14 amino acids. V lost 4 bases and J 1 base, leaving 9 bases between the germline ends. CDR1 is SGHTS and CDR2 is YDEGEE in the germline V gene. The CDR3 DNA follows: TGTGCCAGCAGCAAGACGGTGTCTGGAAACACCATATATTTT. It codes for CASSKTVSGNTIYF.

The CDR3, as DNA: TGCGCCAGCAGCCCCGGGACAGGGGTAAACGGCTACACCTTC. As protein: CASSPGTGVNGYTF. V is TRBV5-1 and J is TRBJ1-2; 10 nucleotides agree with TRBD1. CDR1 is SGHRS, CDR2 YFSETQ, per germline. The CDR3 covers 14 residues. The ends lost 4 bases at V and 8 bases at J; junction bases unmatched: 8.

The chain joins TRBV5-4 to TRBJ1-2; D unclear. The length of the CDR3 is 13 residues. The ends were cut back, 6 bases at V and 4 bases at J, with 13 bases in the middle. The V gene's germline CDR1 is SGHNT and CDR2 YYREEE (reference sequence). Here the CDR3 reads CASTGSGIYGYTF. For the CDR3, the DNA is TGTGCCAGCACTGGATCGGGGATCTATGGCTACACCTTC.

The rearrangement uses TRBV7-2 and TRBJ2-2; TRBD2 matches 11 bases. This CDR3 comprises 17 residues. J gave up 5 bases and V 5 bases, and 10 bases lay outside the gene matches. Looked up from germline, CDR1 is SGHTA and CDR2 is FQGNSA. The CDR3 loop is CASSRAGASGGTGELFF. CDR3 DNA sequence: TGTGCCAGCAGCCGTGCCGGGGCTAGCGGGGGGACCGGGGAGCTGTTTTTT.

J is TRBJ2-5 and V is TRBV11-3; D unresolved. The CDR3 is 17 amino acids. Germline values: CDR1 SGHNT, CDR2 YENEEA. V was cut by 5 bases and J by 0 bases, with 19 bases left in between. In DNA, the CDR3 is TGTGCCAGCAGCCGACCCGATTTCACGAAGTACCAAGAGACCCAGTACTTC. Its protein product is CASSRPDFTKYQETQYF.

The chain couples TRBV7-2 to TRBJ2-7; no definite D call. Germline V lookup: CDR1 SGHTA, CDR2 FQGNSA. CDR3 length: 13 residues. The ends were cut back, 5 bases at V and 2 bases at J, with 10 bases in the middle. The CDR3 sequence is CASSRTYTYEQYF. The DNA of the CDR3 is TGTGCCAGCAGCAGGACCTACACCTACGAGCAGTACTTC.

The rearrangement joins TRBV14 to TRBJ1-1; D gene unclear. Germline CDR1 reads SGHDN; CDR2 reads FVKESK. There are 15 residues in the CDR3. Trimming shortened V by 0 bases and J by 2 bases, and 10 bases separated the two germline ends. For the CDR3, the DNA is TGTGCCAGCAGCCAAGAGAGTTGGGGAAACACTGAAGCTTTCTTT. Protein: CASSQESWGNTEAFF.